This T cell receptor (beta chain) was identified during a study of T cell repertoires in cytomegalovirus infection. Across the study: Public TCR beta signature analysis indicated the presence of both CMV infection and matching HLA type.

General study results and limits: Summed public TCR beta family frequency identified CMV carriers bearing the relevant HLA.

TCRdb reanalysed the reads using MiXCR and keeps one entry per CDR3 protein. The data hold over 250,000 distinct CDR3 sequences, with about 26% observed a single time. On this clonotype: Its specificity is unknown.

This CDR3 comprises 14 residues. CDR1 is MNHEY and CDR2 is SMNVEV in the germline V gene (reference sequence). V lost 2 bases and J lost 3, with 11 bases in between. Sequencing was carried out using PBMCs. The chain recombines TRBV27 with TRBJ2-7, with a tentative D call TRBD2 (5 bases). The receptor was derived from a human donor in good health (CMV status not recorded). Some clones in this sample may be carry-over from other donors' samples. The CDR3 nucleotides are TGTGCCAGCAGTTTAGGCGGAGAGGGCTACGAGCAGTACTTC. Translating gives CASSLGGEGYEQYF.